The sequence of this TCR beta chain was determined in a study of identical twins. Each CDR3 protein gets one entry after TCRdb re-called the 5' RACE reads with MiXCR. The sample includes around 1.7 million distinct CDR3 sequences, around a third of them seen just once. CDR1 is GTSNPN and CDR2 is SVGIG in the germline V gene (reference sequence). This CDR3 contains 15 residues. About this clonotype itself: The target antigen is unknown.

The donor group consisted entirely of healthy Caucasians. Study results and limitations: Twin pairs had excess sharing that was weaker in beta out-of-frame sequences. Whereas memory repertoires showed no such difference, abundant cord blood beta clonotypes carried fewer insertions. The study found that models underestimated out-of-frame TCR alpha sharing in monozygotic twins.

The receptor was isolated from a newborn girl in good health. The rearrangement joins TRBV30 to TRBJ2-4, with 9 bases that match TRBD1. The better agreement between TRBJ2-7 and the DNA end casts doubt on the J call. The sample consisted of cord blood. The CDR3 DNA reads as TGTGCCTGGAGTGTACTTGGGACAGGGACCTACGAGCAGTACTTC. It is translated as CAWSVLGTGTYEQYF.